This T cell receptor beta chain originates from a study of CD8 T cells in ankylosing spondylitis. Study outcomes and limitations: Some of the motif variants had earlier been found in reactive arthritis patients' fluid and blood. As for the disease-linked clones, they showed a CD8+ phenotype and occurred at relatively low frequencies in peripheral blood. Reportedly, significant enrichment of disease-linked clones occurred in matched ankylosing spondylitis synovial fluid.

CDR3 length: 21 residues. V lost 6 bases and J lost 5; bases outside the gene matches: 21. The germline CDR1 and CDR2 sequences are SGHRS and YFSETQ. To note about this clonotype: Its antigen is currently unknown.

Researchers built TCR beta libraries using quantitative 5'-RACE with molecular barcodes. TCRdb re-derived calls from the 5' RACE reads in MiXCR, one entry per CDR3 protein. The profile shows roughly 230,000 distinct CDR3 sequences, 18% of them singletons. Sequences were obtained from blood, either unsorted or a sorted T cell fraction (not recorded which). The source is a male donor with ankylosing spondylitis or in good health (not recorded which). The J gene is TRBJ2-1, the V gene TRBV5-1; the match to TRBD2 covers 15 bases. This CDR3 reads CASTKTWAHGTSGRNNNEQFF. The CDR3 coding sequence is TGCGCCAGCACCAAAACGTGGGCCCATGGGACTAGCGGGAGGAACAACAATGAGCAGTTCTTC.